This TCR beta chain was captured by sequencing in a study of regulatory T cells in long-lasting Graves disease. Overall study findings and caveats: More public clonotypes were shared by persistent patients (about 2,700) than by new patients (roughly 910). Patients with persistent disease showed a bias toward TRBV28, TRBJ1-2 and TRBJ2-5. Study was limited to peripheral blood, excluding thyroid tissue.

Specified time point: newly diagnosed GD, antithyroid drugs for less than 3 months. RNA from PBMCs was the source of the TCR library. The length of the CDR3 is 14 residues. Germline CDR1 and CDR2: SGHAT and FQNNGV. Trimming left V 0 bases short and J 6 bases short, with 12 bases between. This clonotype was counted a few times. Its antigen is not identified. The TCR beta library used iRepertoire HTBI primers with Arm-PCR amplification of CDR3. TCRdb called the multiplex PCR reads again in MiXCR, with one record for every CDR3 protein. The sample contains 410,000 or so distinct CDR3 sequences, 14% to 15% of which appear only once. This sample also belongs to another study, concerning T cells in Graves' hyperthyroidism and ophthalmopathy. As that study records: HTBI primers were the set used in a first-round RT-PCR of the TCR CDR3.

Sequencing was performed on peripheral blood mononuclear cells (PBMCs), taken at new diagnosis, from a patient treated with antithyroid drugs. The J gene is TRBJ2-7, the V gene TRBV11-2, with D unclear. This receptor was taken from a woman younger than 45 with Graves disease. The DNA of the CDR3 is TGTGCCAGCAGCTTAGATGCCCCCCCCCGCGAGCAGTACTTC. Its protein is CASSLDAPPREQYF.